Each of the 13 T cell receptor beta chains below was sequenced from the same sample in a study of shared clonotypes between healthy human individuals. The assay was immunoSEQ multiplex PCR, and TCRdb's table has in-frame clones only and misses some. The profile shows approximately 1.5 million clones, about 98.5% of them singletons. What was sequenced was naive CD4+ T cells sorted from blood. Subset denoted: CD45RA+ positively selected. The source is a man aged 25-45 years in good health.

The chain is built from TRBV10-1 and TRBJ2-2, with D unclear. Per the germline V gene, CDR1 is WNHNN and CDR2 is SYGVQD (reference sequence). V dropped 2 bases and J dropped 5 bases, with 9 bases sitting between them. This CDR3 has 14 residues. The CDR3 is CASSERPWTGELFF. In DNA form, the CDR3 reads TGCGCCAGCAGTGAGAGACCATGGACCGGGGAGCTGTTTTTT.

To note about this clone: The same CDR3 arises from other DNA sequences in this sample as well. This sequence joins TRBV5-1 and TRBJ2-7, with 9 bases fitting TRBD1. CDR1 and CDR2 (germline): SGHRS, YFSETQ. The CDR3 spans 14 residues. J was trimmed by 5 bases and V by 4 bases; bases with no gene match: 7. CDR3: CASSLPGQGHEQYF. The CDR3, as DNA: TGCGCCAGCAGCCTACCGGGACAGGGCCACGAGCAGTACTTC.

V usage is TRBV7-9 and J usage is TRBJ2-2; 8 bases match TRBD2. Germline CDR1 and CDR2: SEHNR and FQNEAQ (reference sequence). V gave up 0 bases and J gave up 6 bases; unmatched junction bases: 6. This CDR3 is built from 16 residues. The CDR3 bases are TGTGCCAGCAGCTTAGCGATGGCGGGGGGACCCGGGGAGCTGTTTTTT. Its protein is CASSLAMAGGPGELFF.

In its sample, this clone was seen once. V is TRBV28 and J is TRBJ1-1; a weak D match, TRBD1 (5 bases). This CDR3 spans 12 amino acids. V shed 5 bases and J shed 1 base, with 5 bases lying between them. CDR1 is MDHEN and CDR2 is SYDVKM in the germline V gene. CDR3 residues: CASSRGNTEAFF. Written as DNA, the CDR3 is TGTGCCAGCAGTAGGGGGAACACTGAAGCTTTCTTT. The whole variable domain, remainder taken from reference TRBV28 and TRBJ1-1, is DVKVTQSSRYLVKRTGEKVFLECVQDMDHENMFWYRQDPGLGLRLIYFSYDVKMKEKGDIPEGYSVSREKKERFSLILESASTNQTSMYLCASSRGNTEAFFGQGTRLTVV.

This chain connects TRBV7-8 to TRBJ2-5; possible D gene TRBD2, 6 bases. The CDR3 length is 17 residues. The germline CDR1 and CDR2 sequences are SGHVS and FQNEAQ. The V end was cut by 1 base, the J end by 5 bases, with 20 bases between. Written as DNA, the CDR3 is TGTGCCAGCAGCTTAGGTTTTGAGGACTACCCCCCGGAGACCCAGTACTTC. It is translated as CASSLGFEDYPPETQYF.

The CDR3 coding sequence is TGTGCCAGCAGTTGGGGGGACCGGGGGGAGCAGTACTTC. This encodes CASSWGDRGEQYF. The chain carries TRBV2 and TRBJ2-7; TRBD2 might be the D (6 bases). V was cut by 5 bases and J by 7 bases, with 15 bases left in between. CDR1 is SNHLY, CDR2 FYNNEI, per germline. The CDR3 has 13 residues. The whole variable domain, remainder taken from reference TRBV2 and TRBJ2-7, is EPEVTQTPSHQVTQMGQEVILRCVPISNHLYFYWYRQILGQKVEFLVSFYNNEISEKSEIFDDQFSVERPDGSNFTLKIRSTKLEDSAMYFCASSWGDRGEQYFGPGTRLTVT.

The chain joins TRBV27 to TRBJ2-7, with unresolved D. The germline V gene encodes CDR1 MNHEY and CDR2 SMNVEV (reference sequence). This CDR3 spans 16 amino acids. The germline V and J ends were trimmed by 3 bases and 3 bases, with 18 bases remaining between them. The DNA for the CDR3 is TGTGCCAGCAGTTTGCTTACAGCTGCGAGGCTCTACGAGCAGTACTTC. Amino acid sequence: CASSLLTAARLYEQYF.

CDR3 residues: CASNLLGRAMADTQYF. DNA of the CDR3: TGTGCCAGCAACCTCTTGGGGAGGGCCATGGCAGATACGCAGTATTTT. The V call is TRBV7-2, the J call TRBJ2-3, with 7 bases lining up with TRBD2. J was trimmed by 4 bases and V by 7 bases; bases with no gene match: 14. Germline V gene data show CDR1 as SGHTA and CDR2 as FQGNSA. This CDR3 comprises 16 residues.

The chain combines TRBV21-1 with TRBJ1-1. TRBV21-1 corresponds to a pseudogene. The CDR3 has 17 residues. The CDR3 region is CASSKERSKPSGTEAFF. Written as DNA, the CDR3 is TGTGCCAGCAGCAAAGAGAGGTCAAAGCCCTCGGGAACTGAAGCTTTCTTT.

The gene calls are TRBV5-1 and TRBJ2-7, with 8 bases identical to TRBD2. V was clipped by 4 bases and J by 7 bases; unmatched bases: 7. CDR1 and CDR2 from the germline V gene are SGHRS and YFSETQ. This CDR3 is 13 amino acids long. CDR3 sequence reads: CASSPTSALEQYF. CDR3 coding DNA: TGCGCCAGCAGCCCGACTAGCGCCCTGGAGCAGTACTTC.

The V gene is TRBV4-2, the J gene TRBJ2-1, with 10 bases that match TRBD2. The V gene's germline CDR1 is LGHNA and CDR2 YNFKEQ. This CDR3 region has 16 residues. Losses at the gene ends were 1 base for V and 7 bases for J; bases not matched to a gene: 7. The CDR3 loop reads CASSQGTSGLRNEQFF. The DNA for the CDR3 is TGTGCCAGCAGCCAAGGGACTAGCGGACTTCGGAATGAGCAGTTCTTC.

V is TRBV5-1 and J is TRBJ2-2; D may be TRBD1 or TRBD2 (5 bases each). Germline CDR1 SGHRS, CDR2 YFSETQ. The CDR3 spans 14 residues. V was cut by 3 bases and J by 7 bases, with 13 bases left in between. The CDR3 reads CASSSGPEGGELFF. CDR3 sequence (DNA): TGCGCCAGCAGCTCGGGACCCGAAGGCGGGGAGCTGTTTTTT. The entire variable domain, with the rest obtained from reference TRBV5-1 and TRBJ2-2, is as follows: KAGVTQTPRYLIKTRGQQVTLSCSPISGHRSVSWYQQTPGQGLQFLFEYFSETQRNKGNFPGRFSGRQFSNSRSEMNVSTLELGDSALYLCASSSGPEGGELFFGEGSRLTVL.

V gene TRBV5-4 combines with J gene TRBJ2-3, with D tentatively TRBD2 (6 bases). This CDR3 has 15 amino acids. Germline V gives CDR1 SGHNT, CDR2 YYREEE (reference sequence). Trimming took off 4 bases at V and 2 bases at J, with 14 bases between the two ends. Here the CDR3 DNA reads TGTGCCAGCAGCATAGCGGCCTCGAACACAGATACGCAGTATTTT. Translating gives CASSIAASNTDTQYF.